This T cell receptor beta chain originates from a study of radiation and T cells in renal cell carcinoma (dated by TCRdb to 2020 to 2022). Study-wide context: The samples were obtained from a clinical trial, where primary renal cell carcinomas were treated with 15 Gy stereotactic body radiation therapy and then removed by nephrectomy 4 weeks afterward. In total, approximately 53 samples, comprising around 25 tumors and roughly 27 peripheral blood samples, were subjected to TCR beta sequencing. Across all 50 or so samples, 4,016,671 unique CDR3 nucleotide sequences, encoding roughly 2,600,000 unique CDR3 amino acid sequences, were identified.

Inclusive of the bounding cysteine and phenylalanine, the CDR3 is 13 residues long. Just CDR3 DNA is preserved here, 39 bases in frame from base 1. V sheds 4 bases and J sheds 1 base, leaving 7 bases between their ends. The germline V gene sets CDR1 to SGHVS and CDR2 to FNYEAQ. In light of the paper, this sample's time point label describes: blood 2 weeks post-SBRT. Read against the paper, the sample's treatment or condition label means: 15 Gy SBRT to primary tumor, nephrectomy 4 weeks later. To follow tumor-enriched clonotypes, serial peripheral blood was collected from radiation-treated patients at baseline and at 2 weeks and 4 weeks after SBRT. Renal cell carcinoma with clear cell pathology was present in all patients. The QIAamp DNA Blood Mini Kit (Qiagen) was used to prepare genomic DNA for TCR sequencing. Samples were included in the analyses only if all quality control checks were passed. Concerning this clone itself: It has no known antigen specificity. No much larger clonotype is one base removed from it; base qualities were not supplied.

What the study reported, not specific to this receptor: Changes in the blood repertoire were not tracked past 4 weeks after treatment. Top tumor clonotypes rose in blood from baseline to 2 weeks post-radiation, then contracted by 4 weeks, suggesting transient expansion of tumor-resident clones. Effects of radiation dose or scheduling on the TCR repertoire could not be addressed with the single-armed trial design. Because pretreatment tumor biopsies were not available, the baseline intratumoral presence of clonotypes could not be determined.

TCR beta libraries were generated from genomic DNA with the immunoSEQ kit, following the manufacturer's recommendations. To prepare libraries, a first multiplex PCR with proprietary primers was run, followed by a second PCR that added unique barcodes, and a bead cleanup was done after each round. Each sample batch included a kit-provided positive control reaction and a negative control reaction. The final libraries were assessed on an Agilent 4200 TapeStation D1000 ScreenTape, pooled by volume, and quantified by qPCR. An Illumina NextSeq500 fitted with a MidOutput 150-cycle cartridge performed the sequencing, running 156 Read1 cycles and 15 Index1 cycles with the kit's custom primers. The pooled library was loaded at 1.0 pM, and roughly 20% PhiX control was spiked in. The authors processed their data as follows. The vendor-processed data were analyzed in R, and a clonotype was defined as all T cells that share the same CDR3 nucleotide sequence. In the clone abundance analyses, frequencies in each sample were normalized to that sample's 10,000 most abundant clones. Before analysis, public T cell clones were removed, and these numbered fewer than six per sample on average. A difference in abundance of at least 32-fold between compartments was used to define tumor-enriched and baseline blood-enriched clonotypes. A beta-binomial differential abundance model was used to identify clonotypes that were expanded or contracted between blood time points. Similarity between tumor and blood repertoires was quantified using the Baroni-Urbani and Buser coefficient, and groups were compared with two-tailed Wilcoxon tests in R. The table was pulled from immuneACCESS by TCRdb, which kept in-frame rearrangements only. Such tables lose some clones; where checked, under half of the loss comes from unresolved V genes, and the rest has no known cause. V and J calls and clone size follow that table, whereas D and trimming were derived from the DNA. The sample records approximately 23,000 clones, over 70% of which are singletons. The ten largest make up approximately 30% of the sample.

The receptor chain draws on TRBV7-6 and TRBJ1-1, and possibly TRBD1, on 6 matching bases. The receptor comes from a man in his sixties with renal cell carcinoma. Sequencing was performed on blood, taken from a patient whose treatment included radiotherapy and nephrectomy. CDR3 reads: CASSSDRNTEAFF. The nucleotide sequence reads TGTGCCAGCAGCTCGGACAGGAACACTGAAGCTTTCTTT.